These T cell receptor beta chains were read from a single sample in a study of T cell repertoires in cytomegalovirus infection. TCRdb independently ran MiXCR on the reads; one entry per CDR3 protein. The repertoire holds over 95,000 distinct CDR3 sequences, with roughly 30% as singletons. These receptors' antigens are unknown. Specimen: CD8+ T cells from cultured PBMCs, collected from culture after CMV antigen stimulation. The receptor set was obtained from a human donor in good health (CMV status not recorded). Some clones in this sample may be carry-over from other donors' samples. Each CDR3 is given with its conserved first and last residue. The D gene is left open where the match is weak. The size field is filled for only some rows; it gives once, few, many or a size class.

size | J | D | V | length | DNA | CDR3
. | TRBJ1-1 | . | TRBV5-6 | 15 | TGTGCCAGCAGCTTGGCCGTGACGATGAACACTGAAGCTTTCTTT | CASSLAVTMNTEAFF
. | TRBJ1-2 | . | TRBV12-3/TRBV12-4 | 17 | TGTGCCAGCAGCTGGGGGGCCACAAAACGGGATTTGAATGGCTACACCTTC | CASSWGATKRDLNGYTF
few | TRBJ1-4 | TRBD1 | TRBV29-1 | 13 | TGCAGCGTGGACACAGGGGGGGATGAAAAACTGTTTTTT | CSVDTGGDEKLFF
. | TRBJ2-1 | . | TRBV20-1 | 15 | TGCAGTGCTAGAGAAAGAGCCGGGTATGATAATGAGCAGTTCTTC | CSARERAGYDNEQFF
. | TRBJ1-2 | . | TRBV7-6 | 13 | TGTGCCAGCAGGGACAGTCGTGGCTATGGCTACACCTTC | CASRDSRGYGYTF
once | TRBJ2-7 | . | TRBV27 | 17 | TGTGCCAGCAGTTTACGGGGGGGACAGTTGAGCTCCTACGAGCAGTACTTC | CASSLRGGQLSSYEQYF
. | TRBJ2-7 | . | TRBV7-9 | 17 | TGTGCCAGCAGCTTAGATGGCCCCCCCCCGGGATCCTACGAGCAGTACTTC | CASSLDGPPPGSYEQYF
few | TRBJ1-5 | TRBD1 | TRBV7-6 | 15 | TGTGCCAGCAGCCTTACAGGGGGCGCAACCCAGCCCCAGCATTTT | CASSLTGGATQPQHF
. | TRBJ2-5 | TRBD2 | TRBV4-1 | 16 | TGCGCCAGCAGCCAAGATAAGGGACTAGGCCAAGAGACCCAGTACTTC | CASSQDKGLGQETQYF
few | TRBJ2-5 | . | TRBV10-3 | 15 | TGTGCCATCAGTGAGGAGATGACAGGCCAAGAGACCCAGTACTTC | CAISEEMTGQETQYF
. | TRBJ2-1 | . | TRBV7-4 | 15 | TGTGCCAGCAGCTACTACTCCACAGGGGGGGGTGAGCAGTTCTTC | CASSYYSTGGGEQFF
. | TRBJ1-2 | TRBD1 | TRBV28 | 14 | TGTGCCACCCCAGAGGGACAGGGGGCTTATGGCTACACCTTC | CATPEGQGAYGYTF
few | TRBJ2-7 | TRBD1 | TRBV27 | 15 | TGTGCCAGCACCGGTGGGACAGGGGTCCCCTACGAGCAGTACTTC | CASTGGTGVPYEQYF
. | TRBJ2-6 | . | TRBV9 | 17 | TGTGCCAGCAGCGTAGGGTCGATGAGCTCTGGGGCCAACGTCCTGACTTTC | CASSVGSMSSGANVLTF
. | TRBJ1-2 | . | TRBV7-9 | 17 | TGTGCCAGCAGCTCTCTGGAGCTGACAGGCACTAGCTATGGCTACACCTTC | CASSSLELTGTSYGYTF
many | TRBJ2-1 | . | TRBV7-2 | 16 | TGTGCCAGCAGCACCGACTCGTTTAGCTCCTACAATGAGCAGTTCTTC | CASSTDSFSSYNEQFF
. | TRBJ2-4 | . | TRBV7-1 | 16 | TGTGCCAGCAGCCCACCGCTACCGCTAGCCAAAAACATTCAGTACTTC | CASSPPLPLAKNIQYF
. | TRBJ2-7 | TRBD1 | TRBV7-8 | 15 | TGTGCCAGCAGCTTAACGCAGGGGGTCGGCTACGAGCAGTACTTC | CASSLTQGVGYEQYF
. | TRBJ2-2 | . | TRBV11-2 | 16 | TGTGCCAGCAGCTTAAATCCGGGACGCCGTACCGGGGAGCTGTTTTTT | CASSLNPGRRTGELFF
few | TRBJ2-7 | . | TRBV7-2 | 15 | TGTGCCAGCAGCTTAGGCTTAGGATCGGCCTACGAGCAGTACTTC | CASSLGLGSAYEQYF
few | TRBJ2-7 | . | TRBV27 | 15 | TGTGCCAGCAGTTTGACAGTTTCACGGACCTACGAGCAGTACTTC | CASSLTVSRTYEQYF
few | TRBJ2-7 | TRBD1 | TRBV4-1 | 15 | TGCGCCAGCAGCCAGTGGACAGGGGTAACCTACGAGCAGTACTTC | CASSQWTGVTYEQYF
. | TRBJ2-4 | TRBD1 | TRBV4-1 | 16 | TGCGCCAGCAGCCACGTGACAGGGGCACGGGTGAACATTCAGTACTTC | CASSHVTGARVNIQYF
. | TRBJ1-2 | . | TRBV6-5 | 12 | TGTGCCAACAATGGGGGTAACTATGGCTACACCTTC | CANNGGNYGYTF
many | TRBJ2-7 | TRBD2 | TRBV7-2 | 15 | TGTGCCAGCAGCTTAGCGGCGGGGGGGGAGTACGAGCAGTACTTC | CASSLAAGGEYEQYF
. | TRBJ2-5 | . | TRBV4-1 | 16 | TGCGCCAGCAGCCCGCCGTCGTGGGGGGCTGGGGAGACCCAGTACTTC | CASSPPSWGAGETQYF